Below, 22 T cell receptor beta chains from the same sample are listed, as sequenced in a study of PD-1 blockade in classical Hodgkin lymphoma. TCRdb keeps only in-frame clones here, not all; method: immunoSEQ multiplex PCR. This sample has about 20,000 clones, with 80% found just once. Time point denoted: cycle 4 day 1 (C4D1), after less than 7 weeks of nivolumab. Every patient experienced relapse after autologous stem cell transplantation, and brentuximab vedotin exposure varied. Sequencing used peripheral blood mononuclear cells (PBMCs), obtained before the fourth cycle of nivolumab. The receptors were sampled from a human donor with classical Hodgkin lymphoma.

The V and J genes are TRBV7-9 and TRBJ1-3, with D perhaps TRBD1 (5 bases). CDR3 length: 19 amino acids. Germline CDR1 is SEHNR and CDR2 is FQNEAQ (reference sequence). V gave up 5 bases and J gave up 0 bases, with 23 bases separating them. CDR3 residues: CASSPRDLGPLSSGNTIYF. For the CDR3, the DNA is TGTGCCAGCAGCCCTAGGGATCTGGGACCGTTGAGCTCTGGAAACACCATATATTTT.

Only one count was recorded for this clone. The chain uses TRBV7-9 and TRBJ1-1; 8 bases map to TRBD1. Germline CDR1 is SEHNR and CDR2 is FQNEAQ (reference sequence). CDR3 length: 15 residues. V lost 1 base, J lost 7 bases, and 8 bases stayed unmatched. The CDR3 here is CASSLVGQGRGEAFF. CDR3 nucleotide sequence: TGTGCCAGCAGCTTAGTCGGACAGGGTCGAGGTGAAGCTTTCTTT.

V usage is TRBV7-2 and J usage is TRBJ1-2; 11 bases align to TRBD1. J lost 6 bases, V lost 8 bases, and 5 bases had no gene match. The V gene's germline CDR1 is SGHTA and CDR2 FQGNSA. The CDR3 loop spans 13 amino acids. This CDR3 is CASHPGQGDGYTF. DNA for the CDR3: TGTGCCAGCCACCCGGGACAGGGGGATGGCTACACCTTC.

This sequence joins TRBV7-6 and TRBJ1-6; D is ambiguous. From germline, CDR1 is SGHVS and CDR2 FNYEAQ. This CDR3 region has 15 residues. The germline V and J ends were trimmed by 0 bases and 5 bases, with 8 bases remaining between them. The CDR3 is CASSLAAGNNSPLHF. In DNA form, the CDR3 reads TGTGCCAGCAGCTTAGCGGCGGGAAATAATTCACCCCTCCACTTT.

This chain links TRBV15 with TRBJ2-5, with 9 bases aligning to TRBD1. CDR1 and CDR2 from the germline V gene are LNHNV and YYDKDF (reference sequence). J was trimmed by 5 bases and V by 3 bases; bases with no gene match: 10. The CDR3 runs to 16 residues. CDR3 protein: CATSRGLTGGSETQYF. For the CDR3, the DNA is TGTGCCACCAGCAGGGGGCTGACAGGGGGTTCGGAGACCCAGTACTTC.

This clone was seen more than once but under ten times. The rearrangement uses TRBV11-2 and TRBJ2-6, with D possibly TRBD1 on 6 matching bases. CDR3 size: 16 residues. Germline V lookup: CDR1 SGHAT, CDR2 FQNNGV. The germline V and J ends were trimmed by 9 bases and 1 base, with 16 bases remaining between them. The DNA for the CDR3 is TGTGCCAGTCGAGACAGGTCCAATTCTGGGGCCAACGTCCTGACTTTC. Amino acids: CASRDRSNSGANVLTF.

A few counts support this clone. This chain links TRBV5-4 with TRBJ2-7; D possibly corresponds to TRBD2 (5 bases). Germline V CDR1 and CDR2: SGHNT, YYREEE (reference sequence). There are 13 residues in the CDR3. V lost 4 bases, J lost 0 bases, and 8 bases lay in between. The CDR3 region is CASSEGASYEQYF. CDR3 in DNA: TGTGCCAGCAGCGAGGGCGCCTCCTACGAGCAGTACTTC.

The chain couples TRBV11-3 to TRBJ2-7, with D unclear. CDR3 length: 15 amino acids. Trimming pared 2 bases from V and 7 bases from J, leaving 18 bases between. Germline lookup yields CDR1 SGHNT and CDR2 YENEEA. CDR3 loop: CASSLLVSISKEQYF. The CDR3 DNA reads TGTGCCAGCAGCTTATTGGTGTCTATCTCTAAGGAGCAGTACTTC.

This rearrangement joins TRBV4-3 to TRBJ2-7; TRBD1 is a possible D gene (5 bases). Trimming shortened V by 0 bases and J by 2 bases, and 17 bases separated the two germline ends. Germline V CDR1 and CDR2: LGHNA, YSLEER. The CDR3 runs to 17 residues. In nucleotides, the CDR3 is TGCGCCAGCAGCCAAGAGTCCCGACAGTTTGGGGCCTACGAGCAGTACTTC. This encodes CASSQESRQFGAYEQYF.

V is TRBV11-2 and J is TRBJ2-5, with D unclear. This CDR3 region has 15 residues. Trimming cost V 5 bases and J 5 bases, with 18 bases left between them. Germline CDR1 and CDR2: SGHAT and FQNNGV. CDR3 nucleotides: TGTGCCAGCAGCGATTCCCCGCAGGTCTTGGAGACCCAGTACTTC. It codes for CASSDSPQVLETQYF.

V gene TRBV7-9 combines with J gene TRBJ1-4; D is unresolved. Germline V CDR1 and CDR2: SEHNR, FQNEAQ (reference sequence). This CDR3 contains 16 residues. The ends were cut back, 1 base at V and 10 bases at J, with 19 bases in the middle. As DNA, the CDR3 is TGTGCCAGCAGCTTAGATGTTCCGTTTATGCTCGGAAAACTGTTTTTT. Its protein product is CASSLDVPFMLGKLFF. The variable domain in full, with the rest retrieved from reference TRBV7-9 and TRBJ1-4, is DTGVSQNPRHKITKRGQNVTFRCDPISEHNRLYWYRQTLGQGPEFLTYFQNEAQLEKSRLLSDRFSAERPKGSFSTLEIQRTEQGDSAMYLCASSLDVPFMLGKLFFGSGTQLSVL.

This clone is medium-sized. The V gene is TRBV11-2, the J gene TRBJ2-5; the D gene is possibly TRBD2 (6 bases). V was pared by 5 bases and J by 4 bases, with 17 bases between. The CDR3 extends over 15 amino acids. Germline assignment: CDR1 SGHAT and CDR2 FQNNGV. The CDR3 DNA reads TGTGCCAGCAGCCCGGGGGAGGTTTGGCTAGAGACCCAGTACTTC. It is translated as CASSPGEVWLETQYF.

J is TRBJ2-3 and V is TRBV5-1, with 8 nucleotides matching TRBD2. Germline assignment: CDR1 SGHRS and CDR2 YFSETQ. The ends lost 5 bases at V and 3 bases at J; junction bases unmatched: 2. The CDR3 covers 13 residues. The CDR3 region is CASSASGTDTQYF. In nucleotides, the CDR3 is TGCGCCAGCAGTGCTAGCGGGACAGATACGCAGTATTTT.

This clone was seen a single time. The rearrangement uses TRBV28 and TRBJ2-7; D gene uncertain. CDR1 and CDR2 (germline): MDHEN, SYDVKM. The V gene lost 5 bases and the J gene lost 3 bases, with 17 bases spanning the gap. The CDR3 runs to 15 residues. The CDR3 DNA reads TGTGCCAGCAGTCCCCTGGGCAGCTTAAGCTACGAGCAGTACTTC. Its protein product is CASSPLGSLSYEQYF.

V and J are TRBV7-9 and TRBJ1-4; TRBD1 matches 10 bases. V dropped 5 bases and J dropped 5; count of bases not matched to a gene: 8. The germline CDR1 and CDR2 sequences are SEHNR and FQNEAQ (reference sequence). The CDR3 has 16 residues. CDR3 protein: CASSPSRTGGNEKLFF. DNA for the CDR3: TGTGCCAGCAGCCCCTCGAGGACAGGGGGAAATGAAAAACTGTTTTTT.

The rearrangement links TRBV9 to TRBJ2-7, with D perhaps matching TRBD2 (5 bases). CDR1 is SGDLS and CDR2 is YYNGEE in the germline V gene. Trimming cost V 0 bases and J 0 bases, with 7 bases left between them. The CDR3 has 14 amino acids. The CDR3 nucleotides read TGTGCCAGCAGCGTAGAGGAGGTCTCCTACGAGCAGTACTTC. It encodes CASSVEEVSYEQYF.

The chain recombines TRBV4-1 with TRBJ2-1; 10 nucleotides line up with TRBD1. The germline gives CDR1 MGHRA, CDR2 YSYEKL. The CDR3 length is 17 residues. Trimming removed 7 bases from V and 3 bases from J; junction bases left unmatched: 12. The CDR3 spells CASTRQGASQLYNEQFF. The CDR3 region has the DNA TGCGCCAGCACCAGACAGGGGGCCTCTCAACTCTACAATGAGCAGTTCTTC.

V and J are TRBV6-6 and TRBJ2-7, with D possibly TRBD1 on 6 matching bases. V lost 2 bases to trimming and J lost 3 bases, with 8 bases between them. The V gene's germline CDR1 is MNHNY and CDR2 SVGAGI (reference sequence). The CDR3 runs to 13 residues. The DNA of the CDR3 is TGTGCCAGCAGTTACGCGGACAGCTACGAGCAGTACTTC. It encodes CASSYADSYEQYF.

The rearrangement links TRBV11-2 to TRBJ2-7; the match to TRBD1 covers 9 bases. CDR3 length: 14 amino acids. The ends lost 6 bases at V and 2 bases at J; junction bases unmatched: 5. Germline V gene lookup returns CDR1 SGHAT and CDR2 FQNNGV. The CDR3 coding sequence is TGTGCCAGCAGGCGGGACAGGGAGGCCTACGAGCAGTACTTC. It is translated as CASRRDREAYEQYF. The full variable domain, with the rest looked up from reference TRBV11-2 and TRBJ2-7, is EAGVAQSPRYKIIEKRQSVAFWCNPISGHATLYWYQQILGQGPKLLIQFQNNGVVDDSQLPKDRFSAERLKGVDSTLKIQPAKLEDSAVYLCASRRDREAYEQYFGPGTRLTVT.

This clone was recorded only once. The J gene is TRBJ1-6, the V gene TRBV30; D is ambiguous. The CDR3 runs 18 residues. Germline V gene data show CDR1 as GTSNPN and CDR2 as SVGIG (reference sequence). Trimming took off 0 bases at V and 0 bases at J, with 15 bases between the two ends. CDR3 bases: TGTGCCTGGAGTGTACAGATCAAGCCGAGCTCCTATAATTCACCCCTCCACTTT. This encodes CAWSVQIKPSSYNSPLHF.

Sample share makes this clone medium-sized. CDR3 nucleotide sequence: TGCGCCAGCAGCTTCGGGACAGGGGCTACCTATGGCTACACCTTC. Translated: CASSFGTGATYGYTF. This rearrangement joins TRBV5-1 to TRBJ1-2, with 10 nucleotides matching TRBD1. CDR3 length equals 15 residues. Germline V gene lookup returns CDR1 SGHRS and CDR2 YFSETQ. V lost 2 bases and J lost 4; bases outside the gene matches: 5.

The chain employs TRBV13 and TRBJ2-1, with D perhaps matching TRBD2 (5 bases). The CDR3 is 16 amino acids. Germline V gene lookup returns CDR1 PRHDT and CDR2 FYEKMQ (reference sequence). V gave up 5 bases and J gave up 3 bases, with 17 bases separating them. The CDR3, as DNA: TGTGCCAGCAGCCGTACCCCGGACTGGATCTACAATGAGCAGTTCTTC. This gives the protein CASSRTPDWIYNEQFF.